These T cell receptor beta chains were read from a single sample in a study of cytotoxic CD8 clonotypes in ibrutinib-treated CLL. Profiled with immunoSEQ multiplex PCR; TCRdb holds only in-frame clones, not every one. This sample has roughly 50,000 clones, with roughly 57% found just once. The sequencing here drew on PBMCs, taken after 24 months of ibrutinib treatment. Receptors were obtained from a human donor with chronic lymphocytic leukemia. Each CDR3 is given without its conserved first and last residue. A D gene is named only where the DNA matches it firmly.

D: NA
V: TRBV5-1
J: TRBJ1-5
CDR3: ASSPMGGSQPQH

D: TRBD2
V: TRBV10-3
J: TRBJ2-7
CDR3: ASSEGTSGSYEQY

D: TRBD1
V: TRBV5-1
J: TRBJ1-3
CDR3: ASSSRDRGNTIY

D: TRBD1
V: TRBV9
J: TRBJ1-2
CDR3: ASRAPGTGGLGYT

D: TRBD1
V: TRBV9
J: TRBJ2-3
CDR3: ASSLRQGSRTDTQY

D: TRBD1
V: TRBV11-2
J: TRBJ1-2
CDR3: ASSPARGRRDYGYT

D: NA
V: TRBV29-1
J: TRBJ1-2
CDR3: SVESGFGGYT

D: NA
V: TRBV6-6
J: TRBJ1-5
CDR3: ASSYSTTPNQPQH

D: NA
V: TRBV15
J: TRBJ1-1
CDR3: ATSRDLRSHTEAF

D: NA
V: TRBV6-5
J: TRBJ1-2
CDR3: ASTKNELVGGYT

D: TRBD1
V: TRBV6-5
J: TRBJ2-1
CDR3: ASSYRTGESEQF

D: NA
V: TRBV2
J: TRBJ2-7
CDR3: ASTGLGRVSSYEQY

D: NA
V: TRBV19
J: TRBJ1-5
CDR3: ASSLLRGERQPQH

D: NA
V: TRBV6-1
J: TRBJ1-5
CDR3: ASSPTGRQPQH

D: TRBD1
V: TRBV10-3
J: TRBJ1-6
CDR3: AISGTGENSPLH

D: NA
V: TRBV2
J: TRBJ2-7
CDR3: AGNTVRSYEQY

D: NA
V: TRBV5-1
J: TRBJ1-3
CDR3: ASSVTSSGNTIY

D: TRBD1
V: TRBV6-5
J: TRBJ1-1
CDR3: ASSLQDRMNTEAF

D: NA
V: TRBV6-5
J: TRBJ1-2
CDR3: ASSLGGLGGYT

D: TRBD1
V: TRBV25-1
J: TRBJ2-3
CDR3: ASSESHLQGVSDTQY

D: TRBD1
V: TRBV10-2
J: TRBJ2-2
CDR3: ASSEEGTGNTGELF

D: NA
V: TRBV29-1
J: TRBJ1-1
CDR3: SSSGGPGTEAF

D: NA
V: TRBV19
J: TRBJ1-4
CDR3: ASSPRDEKLF

D: NA
V: TRBV7-9
J: TRBJ2-2
CDR3: ASSFGLVAGELF

D: NA
V: TRBV7-6
J: TRBJ1-3
CDR3: ASSLAGGGSGNTIY

D: NA
V: TRBV7-6
J: TRBJ2-5
CDR3: ASTYQETQY

D: TRBD1
V: TRBV6-6
J: TRBJ1-5
CDR3: ASSPGTGEGNQPQH

D: NA
V: TRBV6-1
J: TRBJ1-2
CDR3: ASSGIREGTGYT

D: TRBD1
V: TRBV5-1
J: TRBJ1-1
CDR3: ASSLAGAGGAGAF

D: TRBD2
V: TRBV19
J: TRBJ2-5
CDR3: ASSGRGDPFSETQY

D: NA
V: TRBV5-1
J: TRBJ1-6
CDR3: ASSAVGGDNSPLH

D: NA
V: TRBV2
J: TRBJ1-2
CDR3: ASIRLLGGNYGYT

D: NA
V: TRBV27
J: TRBJ2-5
CDR3: ASSLGGSETQY

D: TRBD1
V: TRBV7-9
J: TRBJ1-2
CDR3: ASSRDRTNYGYT

D: NA
V: TRBV4-1
J: TRBJ2-7
CDR3: ASSQDNVAGWREQY

D: NA
V: TRBV29-1
J: TRBJ1-2
CDR3: SVEDRGVYGYT

D: NA
V: TRBV7-9
J: TRBJ2-3
CDR3: ASSLAGSTDTQY

D: NA
V: TRBV5-1
J: TRBJ1-5
CDR3: ASSLGPQVGGNQPQH

D: TRBD1
V: TRBV4-1
J: TRBJ1-3
CDR3: ASSRGQGDTIY

D: TRBD1
V: TRBV27
J: TRBJ1-2
CDR3: ASSVRDRGPTHYGYT